This TCR beta chain derives from a study of T cells expressing NK-cell markers. TCRdb reprocessed the 5' RACE reads and keeps a single row for each CDR3 protein, giving no DNA. Its listing shows around 280,000 distinct CDR3 sequences. The receptor was isolated from a man aged 18-30 years in good health. The sample was blood T cells: a sorted CD56 or NKG2C T cell subset, CD4+ or CD8+ T cells, or bulk PBMC T cells (not recorded which).

This CDR3 reads CASSLQEGGEQFF. This chain uses TRBV5-1 with TRBJ2-1; absent DNA, TCRdb's TRBD2 call cannot be checked. CDR1 SGHRS and CDR2 YFSETQ come from the germline V gene. There are 13 residues in the CDR3.